This T cell receptor beta chain came from a study of shared clonotypes between healthy human individuals. At the level of the study: Every donor yielded three CD4 naive, three CD4 memory, two CD8 naive and one CD8 memory plate. Study outcomes and limitations: For naive CD4 cells, 5% to 6.5% of clonotypes were shared across a handful of donors.

The assay was immunoSEQ multiplex PCR, and TCRdb's table has in-frame clones only and misses some. Among 2 million to 3 million clones listed, roughly 92% were seen once. Adult donors, all healthy and HIV-negative, had no recent acute infections or vaccinations. V was clipped by 0 bases and J by 7 bases; unmatched bases: 4. Germline CDR1 SGHDT, CDR2 YYEEEE. The CDR3 sequence is 15 residues long. For this clone: Its cognate antigen is unknown.

Input material: naive CD4+ T cells sorted from blood. The subset: CD45RA+ positively selected. The genes are TRBV5-6 and TRBJ2-3, with 11 positions matching TRBD1. This TCR was sampled from a man aged 18 to 29 in good health. The CDR3 is CASSLGGQGAYTQYF. CDR3 in DNA: TGTGCCAGCAGCTTGGGAGGACAGGGGGCTTATACGCAGTATTTT.